The 25 T cell receptor beta chains below come from one sample, sequenced in a study of blood T cell repertoires in COVID-19. Repertoires were generated with immunoSEQ multiplex PCR, while TCRdb's copy carries only in-frame clones and drops some. The sample shows about 430,000 clones, around nine tenths of them seen only once. The sample was PBMCs or T cells enriched from blood (not recorded which). These receptors all come from a woman younger than 30 who had been exposed to COVID-19.

The chain joins TRBV11-2 to TRBJ1-5, with unresolved D. The CDR3 loop spans 13 amino acids. V lost 1 base and J 3 bases, leaving 4 bases between the germline ends. Germline V lookup: CDR1 SGHAT, CDR2 FQNNGV. CDR3 coding DNA: TGTGCCAGCAGCTTAGGTCTCAATCAGCCCCAGCATTTT. Its protein product is CASSLGLNQPQHF.

The J gene is TRBJ2-3, the V gene TRBV6-5, with 8 bases identical to TRBD2. The CDR3 sequence is 15 residues long. The ends lost 2 bases at V and 4 bases at J; junction bases unmatched: 5. Germline values: CDR1 MNHEY, CDR2 SVGAGI. The CDR3 DNA reads as TGTGCCAGCAGTTACGAAGCGGGAGCAGCAGATACGCAGTATTTT. Translated: CASSYEAGAADTQYF.

This chain joins TRBV4-1 and TRBJ1-1; 9 bases agree with TRBD1. Trimming cost V 0 bases and J 1 base; bases outside gene matches: 3. The germline V gene encodes CDR1 MGHRA and CDR2 YSYEKL. This CDR3 has 16 amino acids. The CDR3 DNA reads TGCGCCAGCAGCCAAGACGGACAGGGGCGGAACACTGAAGCTTTCTTT. Protein product: CASSQDGQGRNTEAFF.

The CDR3 protein is CATSDSGNQPQHF. As DNA, the CDR3 is TGTGCCACCTCCGACAGTGGCAATCAGCCCCAGCATTTT. This rearrangement joins TRBV25-1 to TRBJ1-5; perhaps TRBD1 as D (5 bases). The ends were cut back, 10 bases at V and 2 bases at J, with 12 bases in the middle. CDR1 MGHDK and CDR2 SYGVNS come from the germline V gene. CDR3 length: 13 residues.

The chain recombines TRBV3-1 (or the pseudogene TRBV3-2) with TRBJ1-5; no firm D call. CDR3 length: 14 residues. The V end lost 0 bases, the J end lost 4 bases, and 7 bases lay between the germline ends. The germline gives CDR1 LGHDT, CDR2 YNNKEL (reference sequence). The CDR3 sequence: CASSQDTGNQPQHF. The DNA of the CDR3 is TGTGCCAGCAGCCAAGATACGGGAAATCAGCCCCAGCATTTT.

The chain couples TRBV7-9 to TRBJ1-1; D is ambiguous. Per germline, CDR1 SEHNR and CDR2 FQNEAQ (reference sequence). The CDR3 covers 14 residues. Trimming removed 0 bases from V and 1 base from J, with 6 bases in between. CDR3 sequence reads: CASSLAPQNTEAFF. CDR3 DNA: TGTGCCAGCAGCTTAGCCCCACAGAACACTGAAGCTTTCTTT.

The CDR3 loop reads CASSQDPQGVYGYTF. The CDR3 region has the DNA TGTGCCAGCAGCCAAGATCCCCAGGGGGTCTATGGCTACACCTTC. The chain employs TRBV3-1 (or the pseudogene TRBV3-2) and TRBJ1-2; TRBD1 agrees at 7 bases. CDR1 is LGHDT, CDR2 YNNKEL, per germline (reference sequence). The CDR3 runs 15 residues. After removal of 0 bases from V and 4 bases from J, the junction contained 5 bases not matched to a gene.

The chain couples TRBV4-2 to TRBJ1-3, with 10 bases lining up with TRBD1. There are 17 residues in the CDR3. The ends lost 2 bases at V and 3 bases at J; junction bases unmatched: 7. CDR1 and CDR2 (germline): LGHNA, YNFKEQ. The CDR3 DNA reads TGTGCCAGCAGCCAATCGACAGGGGGCTCAAGTGGAAACACCATATATTTT. Encoded protein: CASSQSTGGSSGNTIYF.

On this clone: This same CDR3 is encoded by further DNA sequences in the sample. The rearrangement links TRBV7-9 to TRBJ2-1; D is possibly TRBD1 (5 bases). V was cut by 4 bases and J by 6 bases, with 7 bases left in between. Germline CDR1 reads SEHNR; CDR2 reads FQNEAQ (reference sequence). The CDR3 spans 12 residues. This chain's CDR3 is CASSSQGNEQFF. The DNA for the CDR3 is TGTGCCAGCAGCTCCCAGGGCAATGAGCAGTTCTTC.

The V call is TRBV9, the J call TRBJ2-5, with unresolved D. The germline V gene encodes CDR1 SGDLS and CDR2 YYNGEE. The CDR3 has 14 amino acids. V was clipped by 3 bases and J by 2 bases, with 11 bases between them. The CDR3 spells CASSGSSTQETQYF. CDR3 nucleotides: TGTGCCAGCAGCGGATCAAGTACACAAGAGACCCAGTACTTC.

The chain recombines TRBV9 with TRBJ2-3, with D tentatively TRBD2 (6 bases). CDR3 size: 15 residues. The germline V and J ends were trimmed by 6 bases and 0 bases, with 14 bases remaining between them. Germline CDR1 is SGDLS and CDR2 is YYNGEE. The CDR3 DNA reads as TGTGCCAGCACCGACAAGCGGGTCAGCACAGATACGCAGTATTTT. As protein: CASTDKRVSTDTQYF.

The gene calls are TRBV7-2 and TRBJ1-2; 9 bases align to TRBD1. Per germline, CDR1 SGHTA and CDR2 FQGNSA. The CDR3 loop spans 16 amino acids. V was clipped by 5 bases and J by 5 bases; unmatched bases: 12. The CDR3 DNA sequence: TGTGCCAGCAGCCCCCACGGGACAGGGTCTGGGTATGGCTACACCTTC. Encoded protein: CASSPHGTGSGYGYTF. Based on the CDR3 plus reference TRBV7-2 and TRBJ1-2, the full variable domain is GAGVSQSPSNKVTEKGKDVELRCDPISGHTALYWYRQSLGQGLEFLIYFQGNSAPDKSGLPSDRFSAERTGGSVSTLTIQRTQQEDSAVYLCASSPHGTGSGYGYTFGSGTRLTVV.

This chain uses TRBV6-5 with TRBJ2-3; tentative D call: TRBD2 (5 bases). This CDR3 has 15 amino acids. V lost 6 bases to trimming and J lost 5 bases, with 18 bases between them. The germline gives CDR1 MNHEY, CDR2 SVGAGI. Written as DNA, the CDR3 is TGTGCCAGCAGGTCTCGTGAGCGGCTGGGAGATACGCAGTATTTT. This codes for CASRSRERLGDTQYF.

The chain joins TRBV11-1 to TRBJ2-7; D perhaps matches TRBD1 (6 bases). Trimming took off 1 base at V and 2 bases at J, with 15 bases between the two ends. The CDR3 loop spans 16 amino acids. Germline V gene data show CDR1 as SGHAT and CDR2 as FQDESV (reference sequence). The CDR3 is CASSLEWGQGPYEQYF. The CDR3 DNA is TGTGCCAGCAGCTTAGAGTGGGGGCAGGGGCCCTACGAGCAGTACTTC.

The chain joins TRBV20-1 to TRBJ1-1; 7 positions match TRBD1. The length of the CDR3 is 11 residues. J gave up 6 bases and V 2 bases, and 0 bases lay outside the gene matches. The germline gives CDR1 DFQATT, CDR2 SNEGSKA (reference sequence). The DNA of the CDR3 is TGCAGTGCTAGACAGGGGGCTGAAGCTTTCTTT. Its protein is CSARQGAEAFF.

This clone was counted only a few times. The chain employs TRBV7-2 and TRBJ2-5, with D tentatively TRBD2 (6 bases). Germline CDR1 and CDR2: SGHTA and FQGNSA. This CDR3 region has 14 residues. The V end lost 5 bases, the J end lost 4 bases, and 14 bases lay between the germline ends. The CDR3 is CASSPIGTLETQYF. In DNA form, the CDR3 reads TGTGCCAGCAGCCCCATCGGGACTCTAGAGACCCAGTACTTC.

This sequence joins TRBV2 and TRBJ2-2, with 11 positions matching TRBD2. The V gene end was trimmed by 4 bases and the J gene end by 6 bases; junction bases not matched to a gene: 13. This CDR3 is built from 18 residues. In germline, CDR1 is SNHLY, CDR2 FYNNEI. The CDR3 DNA follows: TGTGCCAGCAGTGGGGACCCGGGACTAGCGGAGTTAGCCGGGGAGCTGTTTTTT. Residues: CASSGDPGLAELAGELFF.

The gene calls are TRBV3-1 (or the pseudogene TRBV3-2) and TRBJ2-5; D not certain. The V gene's germline CDR1 is LGHDT and CDR2 YNNKEL (reference sequence). Deletions cut 2 bases from V and 4 bases from J, with 5 bases between. The CDR3 is 12 amino acids. CDR3: CASSQSVETQYF. The CDR3 DNA reads TGTGCCAGCAGCCAATCAGTAGAGACCCAGTACTTC.

In nucleotides, the CDR3 is TGTGCCAGCAGCCCCCTAGCGGGAGTGCGCGAGCAGTACTTC. Translated, it gives CASSPLAGVREQYF. The chain uses TRBV3-1 (or the pseudogene TRBV3-2) and TRBJ2-7; 10 bases line up with TRBD2. V was pared by 4 bases and J by 6 bases, with 6 bases of the junction left unmatched. Germline CDR1 LGHDT, CDR2 YNNKEL (reference sequence). This CDR3 contains 14 residues.

The J gene is TRBJ1-2, the V gene TRBV9; no firm D call. The CDR3 has 15 residues. V lost 0 bases and J lost 3, with 12 bases in between. Germline loops: CDR1 SGDLS, CDR2 YYNGEE. CDR3 DNA sequence: TGTGCCAGCAGCGTAGGTCCCGGGAGGGACTATGGCTACACCTTC. Protein sequence: CASSVGPGRDYGYTF.

V is TRBV19 and J is TRBJ1-1, with TRBD1 as a possible D gene (5 bases). CDR3 length equals 14 residues. V lost 4 bases and J lost 2, with 11 bases in between. Germline CDR1 reads LNHDA; CDR2 reads SQIVND (reference sequence). The CDR3 region has the DNA TGTGCCAGTAGTACCACCGGGACTAACACTGAAGCTTTCTTT. This translates into CASSTTGTNTEAFF. Variable domain in full (rest from reference TRBV19 and TRBJ1-1): DGGITQSPKYLFRKEGQNVTLSCEQNLNHDAMYWYRQDPGQGLRLIYYSQIVNDFQKGDIAEGYSVSREKKESFPLTVTSAQKNPTAFYLCASSTTGTNTEAFFGQGTRLTVV.

CDR3 amino acids: CASSPPGGTSGTPSYEQYF. For the CDR3, the DNA is TGCGCCAGCAGTCCTCCGGGCGGGACTAGCGGGACCCCCTCCTACGAGCAGTACTTC. V gene TRBV5-1 combines with J gene TRBJ2-7, with 13 bases lining up with TRBD2. The CDR3 spans 19 residues. The junction had 14 bases not matched to a gene; V was cut back by 5 bases and J by 0 bases. CDR1 and CDR2 from the germline V gene are SGHRS and YFSETQ.

CDR3: CASSLDGQGFGYGYTF. The CDR3 nucleotides read TGTGCCAGCAGCTTAGATGGACAGGGCTTTGGTTATGGCTACACCTTC. This rearrangement joins TRBV7-2 to TRBJ1-2, with 8 bases that match TRBD1. The CDR3 totals 16 residues. The J segment lost 5 bases and the V segment lost 1 base, leaving 9 bases of the junction unmatched. The germline gives CDR1 SGHTA, CDR2 FQGNSA.

This clone was seen just once. The V call is TRBV18, the J call TRBJ2-7, with 10 nucleotides matching TRBD1. The V and J ends lost 2 bases and 6 bases, in that order; junction bases with no gene match: 7. Germline CDR1 reads KGHSH; CDR2 reads LQKENI. The CDR3 has 15 residues. The CDR3 spells CASSPGTGAGGEQYF. Here the CDR3 DNA reads TGTGCCAGCTCACCAGGGACAGGGGCTGGTGGCGAGCAGTACTTC.

The J gene is TRBJ2-1, the V gene TRBV19, with a weak D call TRBD2 (5 bases). This CDR3 spans 14 amino acids. Germline CDR1 LNHDA, CDR2 SQIVND (reference sequence). V lost 3 bases, J lost 10 bases, and 16 bases lay in between. The CDR3 DNA reads as TGTGCCAGTAGTATCCTCCCGGGTAGGGAGGAGCAGTTCTTC. Translated: CASSILPGREEQFF.